This T cell receptor (beta chain) was profiled in a study of T cell clonality in common variable immunodeficiency (dated by TCRdb to 2014 to 2015). Points the paper makes about the study in general: Patient heterogeneity within the CVID cohort put limits on correlating repertoire features with clinical complications. The authors noted that sequencing repertoires of T cell subpopulations would be needed to clarify what caused the increased clonality in CVID. Despite equal DNA input, controls averaged approximately 82,000 unique sequences per sample versus about 31,547 in CVID samples. Reportedly, TCRbeta sequences from CVID had fewer deletions and N-nucleotide insertions, and highly modified clones with 13 or more V deletions were absent from CVID. CVID subjects shared fewer TCRbeta clones with each other than healthy controls did (p < 0.0001). TCRbeta clonality was higher in CVID subjects than in healthy controls (t-test p = 0.018), and the increase was most characteristic of about a third of subjects.

For sequencing input, CVID and control samples contributed equivalent amounts of genomic DNA. For every sample, a 60 bp segment covering the rearranged TCRbeta CDR3 region was amplified and then sequenced. The immunoSEQ assay, a bias-corrected multiplex PCR with high-throughput sequencing, was employed for TCRbeta amplification. As for the authors' bioinformatics: Every unique nucleotide sequence counted as a clone and was annotated with V, D and J genes, copy number and frequency. Sequences were labeled productive if in frame, and non-productive if out of frame or containing stop codons. Clonality was calculated from Shannon's entropy as previously described. The predicted amino acid sequences of productive clones were used to derive the mean CDR3 Kyte-Doolittle hydropathy. The R hclust function was used to hierarchically cluster scaled V gene usage with Manhattan distance and complete linkage. To assess clone sharing by CDR3 amino acid sequence, 12 repertoires per group were resampled over 100 rounds. Repertoires were searched for approximately 70 published EBV-specific and a few hundred published CMV-specific TCRbeta sequences. Two CVID samples yielding fewer than 10,000 sequences were excluded from analysis, leaving fewer than 50 CVID repertoires. Drawn from immuneACCESS, this table holds only the in-frame rearrangements with V and J called that TCRdb kept. Clones are partly lost; checked studies trace under half to an unresolved V gene and leave the rest unexplained. The V and J calls and clone size were taken over from that table, and D and trimming were inferred from the DNA. Listed for this sample are roughly 9,900 clones, none observed only a single time. Of the sample, 6% falls within the top ten clones.

V trim: 6 bases; J trim: 4 bases; unmatched bases: 11. CDR1 is given as SEHNR and CDR2 as FQNEAQ, both from the germline V gene (reference sequence). Including the terminal cysteine and phenylalanine, the CDR3 comprises 15 residues. Only the CDR3 bases that were read are kept: 36 of them, in frame from base 1. This clone was seen a handful of times. Its antigen is unknown. Sequencing ends 3 residues short of the CDR3 end; the germline J gene provides the rest. Diagnosis of CVID followed standard criteria, namely serum IgG, IgA and/or IgM below the normal range together with specific antibody deficiency. The CVID group comprised some 43 subjects, about 15 female and approximately 29 male, aged about 9 to 70 years with a mean age of roughly 38. Both CVID patients and healthy controls were predominantly of Caucasian heritage. At the time of study participation, every CVID subject had been on replacement immunoglobulin therapy for one year or longer. No CVID subject was ill or taking immunomodulatory or immunosuppressive medication when blood was collected. Heparinized peripheral whole blood samples of about 5 to 9 ml were collected from each donor. Genomic DNA from adults with common variable immune deficiency (CVID) and from healthy adult controls was used to sequence TCRbeta CDR3 repertoires. To isolate peripheral blood mononuclear cells, diluted blood was subjected to density centrifugation over Hypaque 1077 or Ficoll-Paque. Unsorted mononuclear cells served as the source of genomic DNA, which was extracted either by Qiagen column purification or by a centrifugation-based method.

The source of this sequence is a human donor with common variable immunodeficiency. The chain is made from TRBV7-9 and TRBJ2-7; 8 of the junction bases match TRBD1. Sequencing input: peripheral blood mononuclear cells. CDR3 bases read: TGTGCCAGCAGGTCAACCCGGGACAGGATTTACGAG. Its product reads: CASRSTRDRIYE. The CDR3 as a whole reads CASRSTRDRIYEQYF.